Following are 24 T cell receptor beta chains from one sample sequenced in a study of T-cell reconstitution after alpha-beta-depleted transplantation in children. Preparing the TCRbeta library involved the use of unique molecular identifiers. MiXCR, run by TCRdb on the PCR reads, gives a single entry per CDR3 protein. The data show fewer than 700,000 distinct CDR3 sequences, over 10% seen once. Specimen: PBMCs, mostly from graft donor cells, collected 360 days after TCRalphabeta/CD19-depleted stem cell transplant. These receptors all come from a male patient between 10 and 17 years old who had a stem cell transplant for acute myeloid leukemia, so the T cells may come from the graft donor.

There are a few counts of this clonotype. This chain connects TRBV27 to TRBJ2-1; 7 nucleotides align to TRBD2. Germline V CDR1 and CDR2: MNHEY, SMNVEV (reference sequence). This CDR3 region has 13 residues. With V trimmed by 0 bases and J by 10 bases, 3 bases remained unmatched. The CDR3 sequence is CASSLSGTIEQFF. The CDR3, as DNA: TGTGCCAGCAGTTTATCGGGGACTATAGAGCAGTTCTTC.

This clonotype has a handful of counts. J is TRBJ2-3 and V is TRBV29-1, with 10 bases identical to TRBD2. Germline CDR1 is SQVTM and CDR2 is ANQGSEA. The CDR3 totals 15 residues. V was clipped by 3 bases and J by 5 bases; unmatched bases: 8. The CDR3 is CSVDPSGSVGDTQYF. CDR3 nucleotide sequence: TGCAGCGTTGATCCTAGCGGGAGCGTCGGAGATACGCAGTATTTT.

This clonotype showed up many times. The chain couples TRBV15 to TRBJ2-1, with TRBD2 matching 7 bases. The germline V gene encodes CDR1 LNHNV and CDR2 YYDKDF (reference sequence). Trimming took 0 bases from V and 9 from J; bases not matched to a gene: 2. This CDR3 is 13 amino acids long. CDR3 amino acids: CATSRDPGGEQFF. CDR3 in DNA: TGTGCCACCAGCAGAGATCCGGGGGGTGAGCAGTTCTTC.

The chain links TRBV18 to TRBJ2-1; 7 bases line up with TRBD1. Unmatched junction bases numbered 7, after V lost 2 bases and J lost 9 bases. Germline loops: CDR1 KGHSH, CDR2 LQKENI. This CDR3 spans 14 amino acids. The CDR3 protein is CASSPGDRVGEQFF. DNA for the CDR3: TGTGCCAGCTCACCAGGCGACAGGGTTGGTGAGCAGTTCTTC.

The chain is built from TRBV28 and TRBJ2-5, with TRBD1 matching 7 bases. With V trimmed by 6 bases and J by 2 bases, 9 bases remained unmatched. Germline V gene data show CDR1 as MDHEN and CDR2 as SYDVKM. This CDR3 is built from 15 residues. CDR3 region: CASRPQDRPQETQYF. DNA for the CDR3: TGTGCCAGCAGACCTCAGGACAGGCCTCAAGAGACCCAGTACTTC.

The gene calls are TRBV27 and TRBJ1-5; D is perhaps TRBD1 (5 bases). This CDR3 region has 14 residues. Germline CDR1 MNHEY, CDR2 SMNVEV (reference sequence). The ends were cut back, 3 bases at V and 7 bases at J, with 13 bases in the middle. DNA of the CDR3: TGTGCCAGCAGTTTTCTCGGGGGGGTACAGCCCCAGCATTTT. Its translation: CASSFLGGVQPQHF.

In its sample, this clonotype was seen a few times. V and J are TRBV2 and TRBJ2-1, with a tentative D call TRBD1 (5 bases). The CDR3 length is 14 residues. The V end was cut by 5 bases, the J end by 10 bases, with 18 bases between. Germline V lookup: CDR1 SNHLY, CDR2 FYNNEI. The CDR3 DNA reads TGTGCCAGCAGTATTTCTAGGGGCGAGTTCGAGCAGTTCTTC. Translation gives CASSISRGEFEQFF.

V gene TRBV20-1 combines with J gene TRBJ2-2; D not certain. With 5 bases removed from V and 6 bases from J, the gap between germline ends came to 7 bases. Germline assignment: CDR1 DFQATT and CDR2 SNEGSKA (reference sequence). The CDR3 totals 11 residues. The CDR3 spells CSADSAGELFF. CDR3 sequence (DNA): TGCAGTGCTGATTCCGCCGGGGAGCTGTTTTTT.

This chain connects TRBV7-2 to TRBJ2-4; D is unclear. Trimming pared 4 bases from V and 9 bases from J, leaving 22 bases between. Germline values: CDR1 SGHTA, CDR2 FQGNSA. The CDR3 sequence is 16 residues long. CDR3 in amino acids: CASSSTTGRPYGIQYF. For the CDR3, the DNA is TGTGCCAGCAGCTCCACGACCGGCAGGCCTTATGGCATTCAGTACTTC. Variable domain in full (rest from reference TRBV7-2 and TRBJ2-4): GAGVSQSPSNKVTEKGKDVELRCDPISGHTALYWYRQSLGQGLEFLIYFQGNSAPDKSGLPSDRFSAERTGGSVSTLTIQRTQQEDSAVYLCASSSTTGRPYGIQYFGAGTRLSVL.

The chain's CDR3 is CASSQDWASGRGSSYNEQFF. The CDR3 DNA sequence: TGTGCCAGCAGCCAAGACTGGGCTAGCGGGAGGGGGAGCTCCTACAATGAGCAGTTCTTC. The V and J genes are TRBV14 and TRBJ2-1; 12 positions match TRBD2. The CDR3 extends over 20 amino acids. The germline gives CDR1 SGHDN, CDR2 FVKESK. With V trimmed by 0 bases and J by 0 bases, 9 bases remained unmatched. The variable domain in full, completed from reference TRBV14 and TRBJ2-1, reads EAGVTQFPSHSVIEKGQTVTLRCDPISGHDNLYWYRRVMGKEIKFLLHFVKESKQDESGMPNNRFLAERTGGTYSTLKVQPAELEDSGVYFCASSQDWASGRGSSYNEQFFGPGTRLTVL.

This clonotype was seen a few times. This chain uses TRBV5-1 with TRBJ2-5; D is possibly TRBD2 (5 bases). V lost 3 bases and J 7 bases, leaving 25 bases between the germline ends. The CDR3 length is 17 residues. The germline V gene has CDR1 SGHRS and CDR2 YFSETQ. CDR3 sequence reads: CASSYGVGRGGSGTQYF. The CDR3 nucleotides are TGCGCCAGCAGCTATGGAGTTGGTCGTGGCGGGTCCGGGACCCAGTACTTC.

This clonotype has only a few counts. CDR3 amino acids: CSTSGTTNEKLFF. In nucleotides, the CDR3 is TGCAGTACTTCAGGCACAACTAATGAAAAACTGTTTTTT. The chain uses TRBV20-1 and TRBJ1-4; unclear D gene. Between the trimmed V and J ends, which lost 8 bases and 0 bases, there was a span of 10 bases. The CDR3 covers 13 residues. CDR1 is DFQATT and CDR2 is SNEGSKA in the germline V gene (reference sequence).

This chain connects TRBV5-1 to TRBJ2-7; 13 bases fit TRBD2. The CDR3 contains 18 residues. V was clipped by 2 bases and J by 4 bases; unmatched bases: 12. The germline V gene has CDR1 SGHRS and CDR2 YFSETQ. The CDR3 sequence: CASSLGLAGDISDYEQYF. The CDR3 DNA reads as TGCGCCAGCAGCTTAGGACTAGCGGGAGATATTTCAGATTACGAGCAGTACTTC.

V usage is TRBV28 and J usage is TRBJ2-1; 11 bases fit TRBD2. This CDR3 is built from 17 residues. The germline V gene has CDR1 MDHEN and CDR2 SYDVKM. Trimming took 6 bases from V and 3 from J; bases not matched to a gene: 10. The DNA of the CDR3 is TGTGCCAGCAGCAGACCGGGACTAGCGGTCATCTACAATGAGCAGTTCTTC. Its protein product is CASSRPGLAVIYNEQFF.

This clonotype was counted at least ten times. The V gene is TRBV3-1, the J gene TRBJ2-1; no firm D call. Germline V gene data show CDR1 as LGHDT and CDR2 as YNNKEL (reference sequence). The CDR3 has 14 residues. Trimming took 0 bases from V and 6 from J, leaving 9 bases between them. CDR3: CASSQDWPLNEQFF. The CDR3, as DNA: TGTGCCAGCAGCCAAGATTGGCCACTCAATGAGCAGTTCTTC.

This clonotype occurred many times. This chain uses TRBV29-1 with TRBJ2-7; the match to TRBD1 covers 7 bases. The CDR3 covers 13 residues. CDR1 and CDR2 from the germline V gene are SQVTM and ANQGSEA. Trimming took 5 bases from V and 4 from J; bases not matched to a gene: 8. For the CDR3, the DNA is TGCAGCGTTCGGGCACCACAGGGGTACGAGCAGTACTTC. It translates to CSVRAPQGYEQYF.

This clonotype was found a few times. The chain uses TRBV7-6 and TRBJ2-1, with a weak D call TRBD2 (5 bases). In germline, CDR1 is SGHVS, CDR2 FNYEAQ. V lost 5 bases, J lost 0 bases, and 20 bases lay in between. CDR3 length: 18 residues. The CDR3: CASSPLYGQRSSYNEQFF. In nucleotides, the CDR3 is TGTGCCAGCAGCCCTCTCTATGGCCAGCGGAGCTCCTACAATGAGCAGTTCTTC.

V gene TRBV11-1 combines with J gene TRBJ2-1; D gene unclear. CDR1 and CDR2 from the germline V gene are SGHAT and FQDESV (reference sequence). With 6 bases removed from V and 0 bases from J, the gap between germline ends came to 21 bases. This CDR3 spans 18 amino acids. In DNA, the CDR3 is TGTGCCAGCAGTCTCGTCGTCGGAGTAGCCCTCTCCTACAATGAGCAGTTCTTC. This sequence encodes CASSLVVGVALSYNEQFF.

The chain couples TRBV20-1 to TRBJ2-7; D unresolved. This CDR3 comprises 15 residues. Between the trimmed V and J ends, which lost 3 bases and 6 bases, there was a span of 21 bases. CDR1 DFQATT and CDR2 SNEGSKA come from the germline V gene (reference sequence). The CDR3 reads CSARADLPNMSEQYF. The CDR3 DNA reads TGCAGTGCTAGGGCGGACCTGCCCAATATGAGCGAGCAGTACTTC.

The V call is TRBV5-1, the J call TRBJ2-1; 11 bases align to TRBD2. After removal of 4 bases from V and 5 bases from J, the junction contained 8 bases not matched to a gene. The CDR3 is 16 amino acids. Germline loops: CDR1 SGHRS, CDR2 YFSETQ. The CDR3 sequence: CASSGWTSGPDNEQFF. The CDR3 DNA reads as TGCGCCAGCAGCGGCTGGACTAGCGGGCCGGACAATGAGCAGTTCTTC.

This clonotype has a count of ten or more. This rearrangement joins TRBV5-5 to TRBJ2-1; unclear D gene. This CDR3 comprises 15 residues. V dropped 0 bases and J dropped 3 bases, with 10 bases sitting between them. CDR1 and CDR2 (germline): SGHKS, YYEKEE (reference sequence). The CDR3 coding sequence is TGTGCCAGCAGCTTGGTTGCGCAGAACTACAATGAGCAGTTCTTC. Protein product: CASSLVAQNYNEQFF.

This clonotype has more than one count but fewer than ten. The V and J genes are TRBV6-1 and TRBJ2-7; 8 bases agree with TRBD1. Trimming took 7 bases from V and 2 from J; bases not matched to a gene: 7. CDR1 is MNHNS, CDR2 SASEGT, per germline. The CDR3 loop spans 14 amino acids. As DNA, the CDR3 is TGTGCCAGCACCCCGGGACAGGCTACCTACGAGCAGTACTTC. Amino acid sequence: CASTPGQATYEQYF.

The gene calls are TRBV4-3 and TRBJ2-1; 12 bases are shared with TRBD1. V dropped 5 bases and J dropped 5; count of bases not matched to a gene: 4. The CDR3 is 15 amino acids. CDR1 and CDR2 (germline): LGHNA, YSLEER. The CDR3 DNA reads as TGCGCCAGCAGCGAAGGGACAGGGGGCAACAATGAGCAGTTCTTC. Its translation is CASSEGTGGNNEQFF.

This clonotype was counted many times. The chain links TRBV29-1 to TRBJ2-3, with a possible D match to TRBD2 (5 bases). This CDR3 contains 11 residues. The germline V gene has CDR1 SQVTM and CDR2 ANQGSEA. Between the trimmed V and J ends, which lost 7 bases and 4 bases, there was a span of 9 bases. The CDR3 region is CSALLADTQYF. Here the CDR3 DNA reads TGCAGCGCCCTACTAGCAGATACGCAGTATTTT.